The present entry profiles one TCR beta chain with its context. The sample comes from a study of tumor-infiltrating lymphocytes in oesophageal squamous cell carcinoma. TCRdb processed the PCR reads anew with MiXCR; each CDR3 protein has one entry. The sample has about 16,000 distinct CDR3 sequences; roughly 40% are singletons. This receptor was taken from a female donor with esophageal squamous cell carcinoma. The sequenced sample was normal esophageal tissue next to the tumor.

CDR3 region: CASSSQGPDTQYF. CDR3 sequence (DNA): TGTGCCAGCAGCTCACAGGGTCCAGATACGCAGTATTTT. J is TRBJ2-3 and V is TRBV7-4; a possible D gene is TRBD1 (6 bases). The CDR3 spans 13 residues. Trimming pared 4 bases from V and 4 bases from J, leaving 9 bases between. From germline, CDR1 is SGHVT and CDR2 SQSDAQ.